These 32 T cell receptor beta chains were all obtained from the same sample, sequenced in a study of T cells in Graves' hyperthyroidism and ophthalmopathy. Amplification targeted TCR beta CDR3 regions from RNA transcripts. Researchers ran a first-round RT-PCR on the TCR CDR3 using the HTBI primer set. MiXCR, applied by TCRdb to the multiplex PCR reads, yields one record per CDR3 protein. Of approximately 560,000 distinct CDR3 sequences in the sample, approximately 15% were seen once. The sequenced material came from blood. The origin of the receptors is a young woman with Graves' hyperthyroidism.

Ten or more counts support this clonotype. CDR3 bases: TGCGCCAGCAGCTTGGAGGCGGAAATCAATGAGCAGTTCTTC. It translates to CASSLEAEINEQFF. The chain has TRBV5-1 and TRBJ2-1; D not certain. CDR1 is SGHRS, CDR2 YFSETQ, per germline. Trimming removed 0 bases from V and 6 bases from J, with 10 bases in between. CDR3 length equals 14 residues.

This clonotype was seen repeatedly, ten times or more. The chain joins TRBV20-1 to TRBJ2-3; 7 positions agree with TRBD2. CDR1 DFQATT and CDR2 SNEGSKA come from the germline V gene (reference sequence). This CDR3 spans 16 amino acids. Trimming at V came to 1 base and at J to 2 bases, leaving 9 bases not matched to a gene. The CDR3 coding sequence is TGCAGTGCTAGAGCCCAACTAGCGAGAAACACAGATACGCAGTATTTT. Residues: CSARAQLARNTDTQYF.

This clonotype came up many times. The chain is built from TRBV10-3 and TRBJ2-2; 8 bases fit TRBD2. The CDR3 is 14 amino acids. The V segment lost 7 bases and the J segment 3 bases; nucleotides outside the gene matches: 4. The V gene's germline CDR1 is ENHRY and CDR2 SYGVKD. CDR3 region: CAINRGGDTGELFF. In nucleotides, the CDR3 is TGTGCCATCAATCGGGGGGGGGACACCGGGGAGCTGTTTTTT.

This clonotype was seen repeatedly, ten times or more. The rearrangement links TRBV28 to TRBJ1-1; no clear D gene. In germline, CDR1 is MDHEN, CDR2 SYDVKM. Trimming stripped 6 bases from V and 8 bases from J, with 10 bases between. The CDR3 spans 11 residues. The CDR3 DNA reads TGTGCCAGCAGCCACGTAGGAGAAGCTTTCTTT. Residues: CASSHVGEAFF.

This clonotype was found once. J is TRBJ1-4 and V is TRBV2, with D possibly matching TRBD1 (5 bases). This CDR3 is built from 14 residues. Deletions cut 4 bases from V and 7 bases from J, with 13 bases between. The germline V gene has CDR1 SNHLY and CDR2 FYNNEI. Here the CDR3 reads CASSVQGWGEKLFF. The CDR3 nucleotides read TGTGCCAGCAGTGTTCAGGGATGGGGTGAAAAACTGTTTTTT.

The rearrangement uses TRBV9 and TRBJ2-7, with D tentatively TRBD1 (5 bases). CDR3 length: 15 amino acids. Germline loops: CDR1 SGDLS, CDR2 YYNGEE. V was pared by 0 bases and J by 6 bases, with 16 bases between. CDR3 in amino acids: CASSVDSAGLPEQYF. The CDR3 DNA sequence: TGTGCCAGCAGCGTAGATTCGGCAGGGCTCCCCGAGCAGTACTTC.

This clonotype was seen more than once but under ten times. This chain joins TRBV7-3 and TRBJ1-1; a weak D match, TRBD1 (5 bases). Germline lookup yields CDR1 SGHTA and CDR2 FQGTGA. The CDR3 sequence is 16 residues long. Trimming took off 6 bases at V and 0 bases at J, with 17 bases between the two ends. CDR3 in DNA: TGTGCCAGCAGACCCAGACTTGACAGTTTGAACACTGAAGCTTTCTTT. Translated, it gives CASRPRLDSLNTEAFF.

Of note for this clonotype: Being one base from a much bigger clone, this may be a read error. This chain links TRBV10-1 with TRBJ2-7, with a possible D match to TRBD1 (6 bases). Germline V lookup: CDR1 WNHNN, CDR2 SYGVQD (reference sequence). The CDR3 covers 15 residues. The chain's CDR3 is CAGSALQGGVGEQYF. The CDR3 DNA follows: TGCGCCGGCAGTGCCCTACAGGGTGGAGTGGGAGAGCAGTACTTC.

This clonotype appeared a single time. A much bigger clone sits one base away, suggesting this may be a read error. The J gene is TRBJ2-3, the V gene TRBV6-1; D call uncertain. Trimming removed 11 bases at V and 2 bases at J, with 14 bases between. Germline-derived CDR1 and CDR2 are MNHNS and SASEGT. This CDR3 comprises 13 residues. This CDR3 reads CAGMVLTTDTQYF. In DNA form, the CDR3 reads TGTGCCGGTATGGTCCTTACCACAGATACGCAGTATTTT.

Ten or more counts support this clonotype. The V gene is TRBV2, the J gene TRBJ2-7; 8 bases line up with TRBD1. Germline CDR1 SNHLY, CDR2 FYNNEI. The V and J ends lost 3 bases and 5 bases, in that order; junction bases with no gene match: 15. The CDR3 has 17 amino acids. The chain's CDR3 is CASSDSRLEGQGDEQYF. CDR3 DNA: TGTGCCAGCAGTGATAGTAGGTTGGAAGGACAGGGCGACGAGCAGTACTTC. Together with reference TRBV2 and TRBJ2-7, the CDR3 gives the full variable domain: EPEVTQTPSHQVTQMGQEVILRCVPISNHLYFYWYRQILGQKVEFLVSFYNNEISEKSEIFDDQFSVERPDGSNFTLKIRSTKLEDSAMYFCASSDSRLEGQGDEQYFGPGTRLTVT.

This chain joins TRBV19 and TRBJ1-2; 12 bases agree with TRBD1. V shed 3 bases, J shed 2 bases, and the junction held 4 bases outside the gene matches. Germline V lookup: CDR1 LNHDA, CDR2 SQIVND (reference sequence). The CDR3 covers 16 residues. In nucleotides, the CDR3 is TGTGCCAGTAGTATGCCCGGGACAGGGGGCAACTATGGCTACACCTTC. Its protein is CASSMPGTGGNYGYTF.

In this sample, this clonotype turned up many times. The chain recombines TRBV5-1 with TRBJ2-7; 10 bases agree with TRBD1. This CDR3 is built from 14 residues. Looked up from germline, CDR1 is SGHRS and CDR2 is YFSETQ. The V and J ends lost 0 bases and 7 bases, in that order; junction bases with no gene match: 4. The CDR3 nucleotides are TGCGCCAGCAGCTTGGGACAGGGGGCTAAAGAGCAGTACTTC. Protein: CASSLGQGAKEQYF.

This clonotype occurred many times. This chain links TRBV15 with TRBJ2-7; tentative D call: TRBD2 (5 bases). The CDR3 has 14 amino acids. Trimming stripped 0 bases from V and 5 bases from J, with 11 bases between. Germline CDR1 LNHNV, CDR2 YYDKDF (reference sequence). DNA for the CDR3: TGTGCCACCAGCAGAGATGAGGAGGTCAACGAGCAGTACTTC. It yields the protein CATSRDEEVNEQYF.

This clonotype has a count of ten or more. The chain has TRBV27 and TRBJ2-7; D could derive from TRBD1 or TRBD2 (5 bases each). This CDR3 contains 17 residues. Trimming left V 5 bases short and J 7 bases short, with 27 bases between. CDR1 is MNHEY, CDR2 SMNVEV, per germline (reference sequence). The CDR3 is CASSRQNPHNGAGEQYF. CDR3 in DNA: TGTGCCAGCAGTCGCCAAAACCCACACAACGGGGCTGGAGAGCAGTACTTC.

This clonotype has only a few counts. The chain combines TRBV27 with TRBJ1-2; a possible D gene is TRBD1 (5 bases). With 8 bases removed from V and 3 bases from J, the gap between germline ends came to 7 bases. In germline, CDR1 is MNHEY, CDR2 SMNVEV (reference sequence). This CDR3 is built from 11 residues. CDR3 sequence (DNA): TGTGCCAGCGGGACGGACTATGGCTACACCTTC. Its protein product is CASGTDYGYTF.

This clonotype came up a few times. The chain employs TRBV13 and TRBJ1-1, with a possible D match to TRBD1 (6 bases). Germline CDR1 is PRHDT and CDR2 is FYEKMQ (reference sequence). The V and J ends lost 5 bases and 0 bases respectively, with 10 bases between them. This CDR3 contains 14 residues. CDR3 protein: CASSERTVNTEAFF. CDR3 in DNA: TGTGCCAGCAGCGAAAGGACAGTGAACACTGAAGCTTTCTTT.

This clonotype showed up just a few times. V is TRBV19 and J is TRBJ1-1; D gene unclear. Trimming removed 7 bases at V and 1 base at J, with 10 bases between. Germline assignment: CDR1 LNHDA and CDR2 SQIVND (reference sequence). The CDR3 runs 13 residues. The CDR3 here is CASKDSANTEAFF. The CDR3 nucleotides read TGTGCCAGTAAAGATTCGGCGAACACTGAAGCTTTCTTT.

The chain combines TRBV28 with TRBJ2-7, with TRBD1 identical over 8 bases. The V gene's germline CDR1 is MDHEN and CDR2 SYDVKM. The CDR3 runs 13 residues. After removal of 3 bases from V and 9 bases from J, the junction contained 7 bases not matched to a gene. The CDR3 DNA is TGTGCCAGCAGTTTTCTGACAGGGGCTGTGCAGTACTTC. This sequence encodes CASSFLTGAVQYF.

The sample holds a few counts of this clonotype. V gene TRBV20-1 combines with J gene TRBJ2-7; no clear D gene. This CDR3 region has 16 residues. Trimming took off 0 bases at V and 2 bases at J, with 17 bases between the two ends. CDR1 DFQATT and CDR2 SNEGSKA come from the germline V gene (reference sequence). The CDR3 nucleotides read TGCAGTGCTAGAGATCAAACCACTGGTGGAGCCTACGAGCAGTACTTC. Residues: CSARDQTTGGAYEQYF.

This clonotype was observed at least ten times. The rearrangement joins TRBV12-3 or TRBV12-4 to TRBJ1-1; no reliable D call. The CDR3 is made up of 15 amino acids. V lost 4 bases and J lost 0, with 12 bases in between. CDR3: CASSSLTFLNTEAFF. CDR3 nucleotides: TGTGCCAGCAGTTCCCTGACATTTCTGAACACTGAAGCTTTCTTT.

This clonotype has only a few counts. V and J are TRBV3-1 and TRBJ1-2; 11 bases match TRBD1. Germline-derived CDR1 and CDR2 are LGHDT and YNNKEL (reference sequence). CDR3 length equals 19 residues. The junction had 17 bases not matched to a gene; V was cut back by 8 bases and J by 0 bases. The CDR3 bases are TGTGCCAGCTCACCACAATCCCGGGACAGGGGGTTTGCTAACTATGGCTACACCTTC. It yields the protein CASSPQSRDRGFANYGYTF.

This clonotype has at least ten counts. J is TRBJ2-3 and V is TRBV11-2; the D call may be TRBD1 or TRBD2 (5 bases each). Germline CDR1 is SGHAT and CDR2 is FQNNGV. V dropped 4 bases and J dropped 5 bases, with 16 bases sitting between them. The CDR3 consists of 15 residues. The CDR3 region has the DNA TGTGCCAGCAGCTATCCGGGACCCAGCCAAGATACGCAGTATTTT. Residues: CASSYPGPSQDTQYF.

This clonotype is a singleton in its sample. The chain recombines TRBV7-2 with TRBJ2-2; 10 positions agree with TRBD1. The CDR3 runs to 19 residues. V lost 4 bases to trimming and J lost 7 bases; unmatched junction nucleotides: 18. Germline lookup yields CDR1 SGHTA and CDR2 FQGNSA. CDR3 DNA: TGTGCCAGCAGCTCCCGAGGGGGGGCGACAGGGGGCTCGAGCGGGGAGCTGTTTTTT. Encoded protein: CASSSRGGATGGSSGELFF.

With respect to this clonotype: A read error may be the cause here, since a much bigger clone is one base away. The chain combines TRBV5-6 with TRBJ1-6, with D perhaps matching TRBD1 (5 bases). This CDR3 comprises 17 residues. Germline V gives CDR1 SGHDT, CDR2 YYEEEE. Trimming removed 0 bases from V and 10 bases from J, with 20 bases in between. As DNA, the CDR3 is TGTGCCAGCAGCTTGGGCGGAGGAAGGGGTGGGTGGTCACCCCTCCACTTT. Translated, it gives CASSLGGGRGGWSPLHF.

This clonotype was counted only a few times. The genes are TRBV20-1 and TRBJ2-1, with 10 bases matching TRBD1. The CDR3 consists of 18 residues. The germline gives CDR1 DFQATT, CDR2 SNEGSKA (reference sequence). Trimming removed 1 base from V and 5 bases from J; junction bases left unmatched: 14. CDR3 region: CSARGPGIRDRGNNEQFF. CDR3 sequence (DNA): TGCAGTGCTAGAGGCCCCGGCATTCGGGACAGGGGAAACAATGAGCAGTTCTTC.

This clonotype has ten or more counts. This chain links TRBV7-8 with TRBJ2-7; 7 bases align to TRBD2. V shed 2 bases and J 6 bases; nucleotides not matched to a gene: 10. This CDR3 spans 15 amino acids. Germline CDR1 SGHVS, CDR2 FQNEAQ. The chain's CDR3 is CASSLWGGRDAEQYF. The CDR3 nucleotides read TGTGCCAGCAGCTTATGGGGTGGGAGGGACGCCGAGCAGTACTTC.

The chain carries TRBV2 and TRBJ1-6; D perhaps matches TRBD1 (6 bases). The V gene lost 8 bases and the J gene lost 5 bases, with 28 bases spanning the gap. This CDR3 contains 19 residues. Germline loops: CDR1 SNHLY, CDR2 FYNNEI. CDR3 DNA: TGTGCCAGCGGCGAGCAGGGGCCGGCGGCGCTACTCGATAATTCACCCCTCCACTTT. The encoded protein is CASGEQGPAALLDNSPLHF.

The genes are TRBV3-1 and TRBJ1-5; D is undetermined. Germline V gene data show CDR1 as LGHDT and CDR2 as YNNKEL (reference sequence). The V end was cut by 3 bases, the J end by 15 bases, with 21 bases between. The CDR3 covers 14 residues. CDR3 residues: CASSHYQDPAARHF. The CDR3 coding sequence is TGTGCCAGCAGCCACTATCAAGACCCAGCAGCTAGGCATTTT.

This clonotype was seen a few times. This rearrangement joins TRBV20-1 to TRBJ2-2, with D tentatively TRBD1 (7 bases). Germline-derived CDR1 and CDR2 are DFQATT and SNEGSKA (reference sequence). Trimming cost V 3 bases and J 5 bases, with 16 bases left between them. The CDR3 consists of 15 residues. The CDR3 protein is CSAREGRGQTGELFF. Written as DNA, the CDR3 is TGCAGTGCTAGGGAGGGAAGGGGGCAAACCGGGGAGCTGTTTTTT.

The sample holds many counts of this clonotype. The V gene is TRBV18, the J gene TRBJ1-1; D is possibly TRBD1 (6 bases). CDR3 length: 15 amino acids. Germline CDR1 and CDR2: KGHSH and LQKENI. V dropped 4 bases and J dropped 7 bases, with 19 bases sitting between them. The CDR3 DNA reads TGTGCCAGCTCACTCTATCCGAGCCCAGGGGATGAAGCTTTCTTT. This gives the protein CASSLYPSPGDEAFF.

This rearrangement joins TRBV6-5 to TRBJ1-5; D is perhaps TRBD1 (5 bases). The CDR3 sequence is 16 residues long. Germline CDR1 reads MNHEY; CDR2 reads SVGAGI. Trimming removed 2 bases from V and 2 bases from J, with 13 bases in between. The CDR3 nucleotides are TGTGCCAGCAGTTACCTCAGGGTGGGCGGCAATCAGCCCCAGCATTTT. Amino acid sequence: CASSYLRVGGNQPQHF.

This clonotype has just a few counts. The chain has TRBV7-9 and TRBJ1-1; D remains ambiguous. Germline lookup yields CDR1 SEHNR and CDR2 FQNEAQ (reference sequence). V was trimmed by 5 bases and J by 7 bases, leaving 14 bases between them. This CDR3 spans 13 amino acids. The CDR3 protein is CASSEYREIEAFF. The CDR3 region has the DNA TGTGCCAGCAGCGAGTACCGGGAGATTGAAGCTTTCTTT.